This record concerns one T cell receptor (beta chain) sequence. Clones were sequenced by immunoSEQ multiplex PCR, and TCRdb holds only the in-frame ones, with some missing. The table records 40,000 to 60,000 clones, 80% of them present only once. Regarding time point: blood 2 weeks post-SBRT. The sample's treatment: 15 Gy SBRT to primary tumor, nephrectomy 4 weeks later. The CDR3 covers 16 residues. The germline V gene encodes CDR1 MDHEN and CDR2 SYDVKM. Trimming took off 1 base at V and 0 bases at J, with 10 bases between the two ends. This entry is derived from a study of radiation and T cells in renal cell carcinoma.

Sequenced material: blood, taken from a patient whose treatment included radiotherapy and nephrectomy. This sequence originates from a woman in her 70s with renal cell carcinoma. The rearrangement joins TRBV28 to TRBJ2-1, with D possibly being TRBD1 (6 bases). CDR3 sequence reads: CASSLYGQSSYNEQFF. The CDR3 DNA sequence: TGTGCCAGCAGTTTATATGGACAGAGCTCCTACAATGAGCAGTTCTTC.